This T cell receptor (beta chain) emerged from a study of Tregs in tolerant kidney transplant recipients. Findings and limits, study-wide: Tolerant patients' donor-specific Tregs expanded beyond overall Tregs, suggesting antigen-driven growth. Biological reproducibility was not directly addressed, but technical replication error appeared minimal. Tregs expanded with activated donor B cells seemed most donor-specific.

Unstimulated regulatory T cells (CD4+CD25+CD127-), CD4+CD25- non-regulatory cells, CD4 and CD8 cells were FACS-sorted from thawed PBMCs. Only in-frame clones appear in the TCRdb table, and some are missing; sequencing was by immunoSEQ multiplex PCR. The table has about 69,000 clones, about 88% seen once. This clone was detected only once. Its target is unknown. CDR3 length: 14 amino acids. Per germline, CDR1 SGHRS and CDR2 YFSETQ. The trim removed 2 bases at V and 6 bases at J, leaving 7 bases unmatched. The material was CD4+ T cells from blood, obtained before the transplant. The receptor was isolated from a human donor who received a combined kidney and bone marrow transplant. The V and J genes are TRBV5-1 and TRBJ1-1; 7 bases line up with TRBD1. The CDR3 coding sequence is TGCGCCAGCAGCTTTGACAGGGCTAGGGCTGAAGCTTTCTTT. The encoded protein is CASSFDRARAEAFF.